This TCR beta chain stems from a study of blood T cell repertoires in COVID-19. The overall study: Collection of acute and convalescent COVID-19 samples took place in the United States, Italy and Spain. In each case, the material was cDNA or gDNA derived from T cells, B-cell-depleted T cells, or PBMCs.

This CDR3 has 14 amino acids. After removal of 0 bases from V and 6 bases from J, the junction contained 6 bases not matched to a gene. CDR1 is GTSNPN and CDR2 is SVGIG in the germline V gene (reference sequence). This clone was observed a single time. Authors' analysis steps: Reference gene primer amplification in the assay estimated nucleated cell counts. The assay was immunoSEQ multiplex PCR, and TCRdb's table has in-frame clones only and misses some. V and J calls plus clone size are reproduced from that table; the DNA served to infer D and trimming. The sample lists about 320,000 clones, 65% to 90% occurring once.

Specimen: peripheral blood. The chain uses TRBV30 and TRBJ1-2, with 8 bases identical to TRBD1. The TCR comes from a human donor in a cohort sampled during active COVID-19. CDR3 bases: TGTGCCTGGAGTGTACCGACAGGGGCTAATGGCTACACCTTC. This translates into CAWSVPTGANGYTF.